This T cell receptor beta chain was documented in a study of T cells in Graves' hyperthyroidism and ophthalmopathy. About the study: Peripheral blood was collected at initial diagnosis, before any treatment.

It was RNA transcripts that yielded the amplified TCR beta CDR3 regions. First-round RT-PCR with HTBI primers amplified the TCR CDR3 region. TCRdb re-called the multiplex PCR reads with MiXCR, one entry per CDR3 protein. The repertoire holds about 260,000 distinct CDR3 sequences, with around 15% as singletons. Findings of the study overall: Separating ophthalmopathy from stable hyperthyroidism was achieved by a 13 V-J model.

This clonotype was found many times. As yet, its antigen is unknown. The CDR3 extends over 15 amino acids. Germline V CDR1 and CDR2: SGHTA, FQGNSA. Trimming cost V 5 bases and J 3 bases, with 17 bases left between them. Thyroid ultrasound and orbital computed tomography, with clinical symptoms and serum thyroxine and TRAb, informed diagnoses. The PBMCs had their origin in approximately 10 ml of fresh peripheral blood. The rearrangement uses TRBV7-2 and TRBJ2-7; either TRBD1 or TRBD2 may fit D (5 bases each). The sequence derives from a woman aged 18-35 years with Graves' ophthalmopathy. The source material was blood. CDR3 region: CASSPSIGAGYEQYF. CDR3 coding DNA: TGTGCCAGCAGCCCCTCCATCGGGGCTGGCTACGAGCAGTACTTC.